The sequence of this TCR beta chain was determined in a study of cytomegalovirus exposure and HLA in healthy donors. Study-wide results and limits: According to the study, some 160 TCR beta chains were cytomegalovirus-associated. No immune exposure information besides CMV serostatus was available. Prior analysis indicated that the majority of TCR beta V segments exhibited productivity approximately 87% or approximately 30% of the time.

To note about this clone: The target antigen is unknown.

The PCR used 60 Vbeta and 13 Jbeta primers. Sequencing used immunoSEQ multiplex PCR; TCRdb keeps in-frame clones, though not all of them. Here the sample spans 120,000 to 150,000 clones, around four fifths being singletons. Germline V gives CDR1 SGHTA, CDR2 FQGNSA. Between the trimmed V and J ends, which lost 5 bases and 0 bases, there was a span of 14 bases. CDR3 length equals 16 residues. The clonotype was recovered from a male donor in good health and CMV-seronegative. This sequence joins TRBV7-2 and TRBJ2-1, with D tentatively TRBD1 (5 bases). The sequenced material came from PBMCs. The CDR3 sequence: CASSPLGQSSYNEQFF. CDR3 nucleotide sequence: TGTGCCAGCAGCCCCTTGGGGCAAAGCTCCTACAATGAGCAGTTCTTC.